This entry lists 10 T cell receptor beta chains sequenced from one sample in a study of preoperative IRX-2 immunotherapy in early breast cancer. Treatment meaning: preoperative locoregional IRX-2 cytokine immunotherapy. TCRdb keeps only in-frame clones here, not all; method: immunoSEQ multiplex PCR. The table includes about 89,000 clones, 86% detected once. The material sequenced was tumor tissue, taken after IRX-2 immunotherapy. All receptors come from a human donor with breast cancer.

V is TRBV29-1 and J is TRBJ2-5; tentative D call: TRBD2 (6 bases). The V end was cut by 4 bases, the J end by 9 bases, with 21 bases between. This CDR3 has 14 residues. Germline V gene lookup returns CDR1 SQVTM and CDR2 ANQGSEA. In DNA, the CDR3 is TGCAGCGTTGTGTGGGGAGGTGCTGGTTTCCCCCAGTACTTC. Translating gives CSVVWGGAGFPQYF.

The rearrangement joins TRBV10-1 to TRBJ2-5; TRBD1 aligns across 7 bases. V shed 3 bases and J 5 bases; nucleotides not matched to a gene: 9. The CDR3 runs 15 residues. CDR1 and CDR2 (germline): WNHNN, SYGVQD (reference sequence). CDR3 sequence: CASSERGRPHETQYF. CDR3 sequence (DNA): TGCGCCAGCAGTGAAAGGGGGCGCCCGCACGAGACCCAGTACTTC.

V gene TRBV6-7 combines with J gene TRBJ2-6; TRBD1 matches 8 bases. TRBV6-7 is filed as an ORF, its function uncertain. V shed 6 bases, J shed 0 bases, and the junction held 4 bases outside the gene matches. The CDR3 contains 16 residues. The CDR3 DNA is TGTGCCAGCAGCGGACAGGGTGCCTCTGGGGCCAACGTCCTGACTTTC. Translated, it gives CASSGQGASGANVLTF.

CDR3: CASSIRQDIPLAKNIQYF. The DNA of the CDR3 is TGTGCCAGTAGTATACGGCAGGACATCCCACTAGCCAAAAACATTCAGTACTTC. V is TRBV19 and J is TRBJ2-4; possible D gene TRBD1, 5 bases. Germline V CDR1 and CDR2: LNHDA, SQIVND (reference sequence). CDR3 length: 18 amino acids. Between the trimmed V and J ends, which lost 2 bases and 0 bases, there was a span of 17 bases. Supplemented by reference TRBV19 and TRBJ2-4, the full variable domain reads DGGITQSPKYLFRKEGQNVTLSCEQNLNHDAMYWYRQDPGQGLRLIYYSQIVNDFQKGDIAEGYSVSREKKESFPLTVTSAQKNPTAFYLCASSIRQDIPLAKNIQYFGAGTRLSVL.

The CDR3 nucleotides are TGTGCCAGCACCCCAGGGCCCCGTAATGAAAAACTGTTTTTT. Amino acid sequence: CASTPGPRNEKLFF. The chain links TRBV14 to TRBJ1-4; D might be TRBD1 (5 bases). This CDR3 region has 14 residues. The V and J ends lost 7 bases and 4 bases respectively, with 13 bases between them. Germline V CDR1 and CDR2: SGHDN, FVKESK.

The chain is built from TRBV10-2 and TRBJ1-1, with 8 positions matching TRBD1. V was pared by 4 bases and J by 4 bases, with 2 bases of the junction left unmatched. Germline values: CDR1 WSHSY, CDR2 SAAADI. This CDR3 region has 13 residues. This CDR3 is CASSGQGATEAFF. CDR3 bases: TGCGCCAGCAGTGGGCAGGGGGCCACTGAAGCTTTCTTT.

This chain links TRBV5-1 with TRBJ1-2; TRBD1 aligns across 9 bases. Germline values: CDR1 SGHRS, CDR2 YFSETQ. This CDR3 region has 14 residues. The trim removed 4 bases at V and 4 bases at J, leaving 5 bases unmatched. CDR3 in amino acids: CASSPGTGTYGYTF. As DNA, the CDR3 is TGCGCCAGCAGCCCTGGGACAGGGACCTATGGCTACACCTTC.

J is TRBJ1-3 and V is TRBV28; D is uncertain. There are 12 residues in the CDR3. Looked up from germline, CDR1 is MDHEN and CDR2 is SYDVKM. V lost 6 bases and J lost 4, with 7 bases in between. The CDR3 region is CASSLLGNTIYF. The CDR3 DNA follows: TGTGCCAGCAGCCTCTTAGGAAACACCATATATTTT.

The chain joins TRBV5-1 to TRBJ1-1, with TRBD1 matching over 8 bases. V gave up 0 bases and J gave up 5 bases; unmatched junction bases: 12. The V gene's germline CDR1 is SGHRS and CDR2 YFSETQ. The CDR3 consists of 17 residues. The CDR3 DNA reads TGCGCCAGCAGCTTGGACGCAGGGGGCCCTCTTGGGACTGAAGCTTTCTTT. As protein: CASSLDAGGPLGTEAFF.

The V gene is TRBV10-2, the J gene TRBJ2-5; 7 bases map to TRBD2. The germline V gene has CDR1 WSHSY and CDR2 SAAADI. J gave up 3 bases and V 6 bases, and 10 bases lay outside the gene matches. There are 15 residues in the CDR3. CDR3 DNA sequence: TGCGCCAGCAGCGGACAAGGACTAGGGGAAGAGACCCAGTACTTC. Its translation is CASSGQGLGEETQYF.